This TCR beta chain appears in the sequencing data of a study of vaccination and CD4 T cells after COVID-19. Study-level information: For each participant, vaccination comprised two doses of either the BNT162b2 or the mRNA-1273 vaccine. Overlapping spike peptides served as the stimulus for the cells. These peptides came from SARS-CoV-2 and from the common cold coronaviruses HCoV-NL63, HCoV-OC43 and HCoV-229E.

Germline-derived CDR1 and CDR2 are MNHEY and SVGAGI. Trimming pared 4 bases from V and 10 bases from J, leaving 17 bases between. The CDR3 totals 14 residues. In its sample, this clonotype was seen once. Antigen specificity is unknown. The Oncomine TCR Beta short-read assay was applied to DNA of cultured CD4+ T cells. TCRdb called the PCR reads again in MiXCR, with one record for every CDR3 protein. The data show around 10,000 distinct CDR3 sequences, roughly 42% seen once. Treatment given: roughly ten-day PBMC culture with coronavirus spike peptide pools or control peptides (ViraFEST assay). ViraFEST used peptide pools to expand antigen-specific T cells and subsequently sequenced their TCRs. PBMCs, plated at around 2 million per well, were grown in the presence of roughly 9.5 IU/ml IL-2 and roughly 9.5 ug/ml peptide pools.

This TCR came from a human donor who had recovered from COVID-19. The rearrangement joins TRBV6-5 to TRBJ1-5; TRBD1 is a possible D gene (5 bases). The sequenced sample was CD4+ T cells from blood, cultured in vitro. CDR3 sequence (DNA): TGTGCCAGCAGTTGGGGACGGGGGATCTCTCCCCAGCATTTT. Its protein product is CASSWGRGISPQHF.